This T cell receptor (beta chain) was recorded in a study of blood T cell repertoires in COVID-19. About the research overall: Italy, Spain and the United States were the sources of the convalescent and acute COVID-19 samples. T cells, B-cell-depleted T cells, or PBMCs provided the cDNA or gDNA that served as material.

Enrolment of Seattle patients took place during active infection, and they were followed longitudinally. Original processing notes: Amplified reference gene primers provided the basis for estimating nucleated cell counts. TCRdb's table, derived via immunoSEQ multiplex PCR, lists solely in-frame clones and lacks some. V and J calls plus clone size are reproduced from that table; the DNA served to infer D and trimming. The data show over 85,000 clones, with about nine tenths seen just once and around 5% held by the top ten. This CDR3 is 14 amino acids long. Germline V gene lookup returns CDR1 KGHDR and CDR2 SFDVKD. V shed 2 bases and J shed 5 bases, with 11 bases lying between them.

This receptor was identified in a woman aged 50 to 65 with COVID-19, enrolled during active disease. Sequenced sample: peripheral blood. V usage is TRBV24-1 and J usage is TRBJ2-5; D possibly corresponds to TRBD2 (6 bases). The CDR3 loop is CATSDWAGGETQYF. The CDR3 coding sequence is TGTGCCACCAGTGATTGGGCAGGAGGGGAGACCCAGTACTTC.